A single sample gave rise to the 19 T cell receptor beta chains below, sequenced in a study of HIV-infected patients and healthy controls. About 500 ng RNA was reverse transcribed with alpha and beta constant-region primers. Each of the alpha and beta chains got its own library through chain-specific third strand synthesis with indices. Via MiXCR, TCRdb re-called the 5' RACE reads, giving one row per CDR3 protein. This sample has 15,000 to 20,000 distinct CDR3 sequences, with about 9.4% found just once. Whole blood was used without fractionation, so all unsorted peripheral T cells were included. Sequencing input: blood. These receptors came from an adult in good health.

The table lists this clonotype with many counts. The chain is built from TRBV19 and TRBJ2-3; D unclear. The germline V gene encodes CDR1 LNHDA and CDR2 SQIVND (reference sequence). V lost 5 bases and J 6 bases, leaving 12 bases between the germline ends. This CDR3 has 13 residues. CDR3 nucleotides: TGTGCCAGTAGTGTCTCGACCCACGATACGCAGTATTTT. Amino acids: CASSVSTHDTQYF.

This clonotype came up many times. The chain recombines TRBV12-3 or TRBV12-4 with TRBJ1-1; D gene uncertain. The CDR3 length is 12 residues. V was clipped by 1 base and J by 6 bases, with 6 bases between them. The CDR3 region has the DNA TGTGCCAGCAGTTTAGTAGGCGCTGAAGCTTTCTTT. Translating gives CASSLVGAEAFF.

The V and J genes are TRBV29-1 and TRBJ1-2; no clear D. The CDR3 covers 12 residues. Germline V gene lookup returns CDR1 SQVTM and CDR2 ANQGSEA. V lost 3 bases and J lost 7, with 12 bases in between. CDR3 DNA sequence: TGCAGCGTTGAGGAACTGAGGGTTGGCTACACCTTC. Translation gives CSVEELRVGYTF. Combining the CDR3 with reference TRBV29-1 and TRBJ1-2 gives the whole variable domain SAVISQKPSRDICQRGTSLTIQCQVDSQVTMMFWYRQQPGQSLTLIATANQGSEATYESGFVIDKFPISRPNLTFSTLTVSNMSPEDSSIYLCSVEELRVGYTFGSGTRLTVV.

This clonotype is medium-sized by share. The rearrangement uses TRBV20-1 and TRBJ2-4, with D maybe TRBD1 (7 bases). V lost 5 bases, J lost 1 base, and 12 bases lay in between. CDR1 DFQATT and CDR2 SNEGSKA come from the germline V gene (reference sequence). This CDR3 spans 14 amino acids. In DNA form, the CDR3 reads TGCAGTGCTCTGACAGGGACTGCCAAAAACATTCAGTACTTC. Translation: CSALTGTAKNIQYF.

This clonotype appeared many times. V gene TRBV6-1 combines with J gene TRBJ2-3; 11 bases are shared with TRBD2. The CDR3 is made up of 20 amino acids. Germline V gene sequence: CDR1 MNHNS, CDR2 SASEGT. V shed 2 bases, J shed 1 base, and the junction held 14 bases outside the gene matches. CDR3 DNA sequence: TGTGCCAGCAGTGAACAACCCCGACTTCAACTAGCGGGAGGCACAGATACGCAGTATTTT. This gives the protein CASSEQPRLQLAGGTDTQYF.

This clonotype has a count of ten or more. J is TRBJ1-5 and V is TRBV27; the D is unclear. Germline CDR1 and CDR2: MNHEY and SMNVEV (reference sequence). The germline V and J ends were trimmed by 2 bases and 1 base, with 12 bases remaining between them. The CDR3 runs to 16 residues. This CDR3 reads CASSLIPGYSNQPQHF. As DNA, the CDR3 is TGTGCCAGCAGTTTAATCCCCGGTTACAGCAATCAGCCCCAGCATTTT.

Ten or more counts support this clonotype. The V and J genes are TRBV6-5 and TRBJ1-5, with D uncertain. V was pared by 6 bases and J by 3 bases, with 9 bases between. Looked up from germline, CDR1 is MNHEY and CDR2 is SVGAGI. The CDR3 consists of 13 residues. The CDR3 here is CASRSGSNQPQHF. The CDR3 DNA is TGTGCCAGCAGGTCAGGATCCAATCAGCCCCAGCATTTT.

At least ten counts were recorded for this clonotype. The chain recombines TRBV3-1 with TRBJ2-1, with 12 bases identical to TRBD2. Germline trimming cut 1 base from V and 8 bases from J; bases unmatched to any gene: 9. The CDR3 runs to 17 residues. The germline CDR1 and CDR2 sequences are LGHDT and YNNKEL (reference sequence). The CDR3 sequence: CASSQGASGRAEDEQFF. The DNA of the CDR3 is TGTGCCAGCAGCCAAGGCGCTAGCGGGAGGGCCGAGGATGAGCAGTTCTTC.

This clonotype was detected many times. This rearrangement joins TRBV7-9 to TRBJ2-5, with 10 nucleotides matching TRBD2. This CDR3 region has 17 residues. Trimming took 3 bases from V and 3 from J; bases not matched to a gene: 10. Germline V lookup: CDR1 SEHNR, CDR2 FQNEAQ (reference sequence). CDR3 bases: TGTGCCAGCAGCTTTGGTTCTAGCGGGAGAGGAGAAGAGACCCAGTACTTC. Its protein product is CASSFGSSGRGEETQYF.

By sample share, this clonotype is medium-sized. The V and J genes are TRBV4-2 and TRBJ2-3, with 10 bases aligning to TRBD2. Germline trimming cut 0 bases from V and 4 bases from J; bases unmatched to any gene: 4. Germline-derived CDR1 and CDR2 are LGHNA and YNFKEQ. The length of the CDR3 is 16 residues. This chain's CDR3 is CASSQEASGSPDTQYF. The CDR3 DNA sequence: TGTGCCAGCAGCCAAGAAGCTAGCGGGAGCCCAGATACGCAGTATTTT.

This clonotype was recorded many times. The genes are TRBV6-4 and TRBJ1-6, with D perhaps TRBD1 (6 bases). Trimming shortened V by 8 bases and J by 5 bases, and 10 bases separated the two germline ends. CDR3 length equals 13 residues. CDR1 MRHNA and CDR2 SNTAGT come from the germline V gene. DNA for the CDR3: TGTGCCAGCCACTCAGGGGATAATTCACCCCTCCACTTT. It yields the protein CASHSGDNSPLHF.

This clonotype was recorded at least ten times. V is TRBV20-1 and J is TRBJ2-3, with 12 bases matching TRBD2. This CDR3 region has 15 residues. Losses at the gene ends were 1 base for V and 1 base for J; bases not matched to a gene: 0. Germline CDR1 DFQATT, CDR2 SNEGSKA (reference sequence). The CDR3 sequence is CSARGLAGGTDTQYF. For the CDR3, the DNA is TGCAGTGCTAGAGGACTAGCGGGGGGCACAGATACGCAGTATTTT.

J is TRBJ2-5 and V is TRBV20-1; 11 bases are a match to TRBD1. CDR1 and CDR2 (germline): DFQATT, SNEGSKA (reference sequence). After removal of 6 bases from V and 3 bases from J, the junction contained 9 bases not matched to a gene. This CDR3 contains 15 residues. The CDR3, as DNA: TGCAGTGCACCGGACAGGGGGCGACCCAAAGAGACCCAGTACTTC. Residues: CSAPDRGRPKETQYF.

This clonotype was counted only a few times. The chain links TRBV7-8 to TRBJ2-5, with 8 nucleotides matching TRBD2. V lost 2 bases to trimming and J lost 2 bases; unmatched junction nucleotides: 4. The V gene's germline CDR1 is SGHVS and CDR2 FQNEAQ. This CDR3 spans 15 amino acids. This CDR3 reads CASSLLAGGQETQYF. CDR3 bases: TGTGCCAGCAGCTTACTGGCGGGGGGACAAGAGACCCAGTACTTC.

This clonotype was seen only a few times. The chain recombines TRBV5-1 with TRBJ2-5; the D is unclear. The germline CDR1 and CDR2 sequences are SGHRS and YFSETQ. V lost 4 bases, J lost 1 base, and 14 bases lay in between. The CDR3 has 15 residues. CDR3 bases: TGCGCCAGCAGCCCCGGAAGTGGTGTCCAAGAGACCCAGTACTTC. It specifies CASSPGSGVQETQYF.

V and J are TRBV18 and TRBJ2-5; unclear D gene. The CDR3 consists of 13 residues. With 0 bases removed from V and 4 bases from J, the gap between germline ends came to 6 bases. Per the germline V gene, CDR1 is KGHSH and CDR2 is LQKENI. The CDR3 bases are TGTGCCAGCTCACCACCGTCCTCAGAGACCCAGTACTTC. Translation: CASSPPSSETQYF. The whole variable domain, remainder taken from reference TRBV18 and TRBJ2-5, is NAGVMQNPRHLVRRRGQEARLRCSPMKGHSHVYWYRQLPEEGLKFMVYLQKENIIDESGMPKERFSAEFPKEGPSILRIQQVVRGDSAAYFCASSPPSSETQYFGPGTRLLVL.

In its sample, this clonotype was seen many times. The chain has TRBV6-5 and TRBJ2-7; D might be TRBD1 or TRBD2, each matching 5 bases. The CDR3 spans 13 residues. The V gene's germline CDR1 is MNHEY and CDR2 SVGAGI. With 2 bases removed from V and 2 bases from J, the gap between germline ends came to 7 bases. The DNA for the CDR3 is TGTGCCAGCAGTTACCAGGGACCCTACGAGCAGTACTTC. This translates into CASSYQGPYEQYF.

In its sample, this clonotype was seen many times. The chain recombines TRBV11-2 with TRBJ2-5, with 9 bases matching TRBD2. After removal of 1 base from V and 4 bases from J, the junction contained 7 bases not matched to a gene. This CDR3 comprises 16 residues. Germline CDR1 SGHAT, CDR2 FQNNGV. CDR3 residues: CASSLGPSGNLETQYF. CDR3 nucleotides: TGTGCCAGCAGCTTAGGTCCTAGCGGGAATCTAGAGACCCAGTACTTC.

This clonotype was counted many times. CDR3 in DNA: TGTGCCTGGAGTGTATTCGGCGGGGACTTTCAAAACACCGGGGAGCTGTTTTTT. This sequence encodes CAWSVFGGDFQNTGELFF. J is TRBJ2-2 and V is TRBV30, with D tentatively TRBD2 (6 bases). The V end lost 0 bases, the J end lost 2 bases, and 19 bases lay between the germline ends. The CDR3 sequence is 18 residues long. CDR1 and CDR2 (germline): GTSNPN, SVGIG (reference sequence).